A selection of T cell receptor beta chains follows, all from one sample in a study of T-cell reconstitution after alpha-beta-depleted transplantation in children. TCRdb processed the PCR reads anew with MiXCR; each CDR3 protein has one entry. This sample has almost 400,000 distinct CDR3 sequences, with roughly 22% found just once. Material: PBMCs from the stem cell graft donor, obtained from the stem cell graft. The receptor source for this set is a human donor who donated a stem cell graft to a child with acute myeloid leukemia. The CDR3 runs from the conserved cysteine through the conserved F or W. A D gene is named only where the DNA matches it firmly. The size field is filled for only some rows; it gives once, few, many or a size class.

clone size	CDR3 length	D gene	V gene	J gene	CDR3 protein	CDR3 DNA
NA	14	TRBD2	TRBV27	TRBJ2-7	CASSGREGFYEQYF	TGTGCCAGCAGTGGGCGGGAGGGATTCTACGAGCAGTACTTC
NA	12	TRBD1	TRBV20-1	TRBJ1-3	CSAHRGGNTIYF	TGCAGTGCTCACAGGGGAGGAAACACCATATATTTT
once	16	NA	TRBV5-1	TRBJ2-1	CASSLESRVSYNEQFF	TGCGCCAGCAGCTTGGAGTCCCGAGTATCCTACAATGAGCAGTTCTTC
few	14	NA	TRBV12-3/TRBV12-4	TRBJ1-3	CASRPGASGNTIYF	TGTGCCAGCAGACCCGGAGCGTCTGGAAACACCATATATTTT
many	15	TRBD2	TRBV20-1	TRBJ2-1	CSAARLAGSYNEQFF	TGCAGTGCTGCCCGACTAGCAGGGTCCTACAATGAGCAGTTCTTC
few	11	NA	TRBV20-1	TRBJ1-1	CSALVNTEAFF	TGCAGTGCCCTGGTAAACACTGAAGCTTTCTTT
NA	15	NA	TRBV5-6	TRBJ2-7	CASSLTGGRYYEQYF	TGTGCCAGCAGCTTGACAGGAGGGAGATACTACGAGCAGTACTTC
NA	16	NA	TRBV6-1	TRBJ2-2	CASSLEGVTNTGELFF	TGTGCCAGCAGCCTGGAGGGGGTAACGAACACCGGGGAGCTGTTTTTT
many	13	TRBD2	TRBV30	TRBJ2-7	CAQSLAGVNEQYF	TGTGCCCAATCCCTAGCGGGAGTTAACGAGCAGTACTTC
NA	14	TRBD1	TRBV7-8	TRBJ2-5	CASSLVDRAETQYF	TGTGCCAGCAGCTTAGTGGACAGGGCGGAGACCCAGTACTTC
NA	18	TRBD2	TRBV4-1	TRBJ2-3	CASSPSLARAGNTDTQYF	TGCGCCAGCAGCCCATCCCTAGCGCGAGCGGGGAACACAGATACGCAGTATTTT
few	14	TRBD2	TRBV28	TRBJ2-5	CASSWGGIQETQYF	TGTGCCAGCAGTTGGGGGGGGATCCAAGAGACCCAGTACTTC
NA	13	TRBD2	TRBV12-3/TRBV12-4	TRBJ2-5	CASSLWGGETQYF	TGTGCCAGCAGTTTGTGGGGGGGAGAGACCCAGTACTTC
NA	16	NA	TRBV7-8	TRBJ2-1	CASREIALLGQNEQFF	TGTGCCAGCAGGGAAATCGCCCTCCTGGGGCAAAATGAGCAGTTCTTC
NA	16	TRBD2	TRBV27	TRBJ2-7	CASSLFRTSGAYEQYF	TGTGCCAGCAGTTTATTTAGGACTAGCGGAGCCTACGAGCAGTACTTC
NA	16	TRBD2	TRBV6-1	TRBJ2-1	CASRPGGLAYYNEQFF	TGTGCCAGCAGGCCGGGGGGGCTAGCCTACTACAATGAGCAGTTCTTC
many	15	TRBD1	TRBV12-3/TRBV12-4	TRBJ2-7	CASSLGAQGGYEQYF	TGTGCCAGCAGTTTAGGGGCACAGGGGGGCTACGAGCAGTACTTC
NA	13	TRBD1	TRBV20-1	TRBJ2-1	CSAPRDRLNEQFF	TGCAGTGCTCCCCGGGACAGACTCAATGAGCAGTTCTTC
NA	18	TRBD2	TRBV15	TRBJ2-5	CATSRDISGTSTQETQYF	TGTGCCACCAGCAGAGATATATCAGGGACTAGCACCCAAGAGACCCAGTACTTC
many	18	NA	TRBV10-3	TRBJ2-5	CAITESGLLLVGQETQYF	TGTGCCATCACCGAGTCGGGACTCCTCCTCGTGGGCCAAGAGACCCAGTACTTC
many	13	TRBD2	TRBV7-6	TRBJ2-3	CASSWTSGDTQYF	TGTGCCAGCAGCTGGACTAGCGGAGATACGCAGTATTTT
few	14	NA	TRBV6-2/TRBV6-3	TRBJ2-1	CASNREWGYNEQFF	TGTGCCAGCAATCGGGAGTGGGGCTACAATGAGCAGTTCTTC
NA	12	NA	TRBV2	TRBJ2-1	CASSETRGEQFF	TGTGCCAGCAGTGAAACTAGGGGTGAGCAGTTCTTC
NA	13	NA	TRBV2	TRBJ1-2	CASSEGFGYGYTF	TGTGCCAGCAGTGAAGGTTTCGGCTATGGCTACACCTTC
many	13	NA	TRBV20-1	TRBJ2-3	CSARAASTDTQYF	TGCAGTGCTAGAGCTGCGAGCACAGATACGCAGTATTTT
NA	14	NA	TRBV5-4	TRBJ2-7	CASSLAAVSYEQYF	TGTGCCAGCAGCTTGGCGGCAGTCTCCTACGAGCAGTACTTC
few	14	NA	TRBV20-1	TRBJ2-1	CSAMGGLRYNEQFF	TGCAGTGCTATGGGGGGTCTTCGATACAATGAGCAGTTCTTC
NA	13	NA	TRBV4-1	TRBJ1-1	CASSQDIQSEAFF	TGCGCCAGCAGCCAAGATATACAGTCCGAAGCTTTCTTT